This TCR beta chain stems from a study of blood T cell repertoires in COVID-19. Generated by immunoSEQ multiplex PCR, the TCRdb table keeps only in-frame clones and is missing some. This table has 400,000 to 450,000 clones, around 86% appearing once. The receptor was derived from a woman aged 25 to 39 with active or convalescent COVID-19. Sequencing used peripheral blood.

CDR3 region: CASSRTGGFTEAFF. The CDR3 DNA follows: TGTGCCAGCAGTCGGACAGGAGGTTTCACTGAAGCTTTCTTT. The chain uses TRBV6-5 and TRBJ1-1; 7 nucleotides agree with TRBD1. V dropped 5 bases and J dropped 4; count of bases not matched to a gene: 7. The CDR3 contains 14 residues. Per the germline V gene, CDR1 is MNHEY and CDR2 is SVGAGI.